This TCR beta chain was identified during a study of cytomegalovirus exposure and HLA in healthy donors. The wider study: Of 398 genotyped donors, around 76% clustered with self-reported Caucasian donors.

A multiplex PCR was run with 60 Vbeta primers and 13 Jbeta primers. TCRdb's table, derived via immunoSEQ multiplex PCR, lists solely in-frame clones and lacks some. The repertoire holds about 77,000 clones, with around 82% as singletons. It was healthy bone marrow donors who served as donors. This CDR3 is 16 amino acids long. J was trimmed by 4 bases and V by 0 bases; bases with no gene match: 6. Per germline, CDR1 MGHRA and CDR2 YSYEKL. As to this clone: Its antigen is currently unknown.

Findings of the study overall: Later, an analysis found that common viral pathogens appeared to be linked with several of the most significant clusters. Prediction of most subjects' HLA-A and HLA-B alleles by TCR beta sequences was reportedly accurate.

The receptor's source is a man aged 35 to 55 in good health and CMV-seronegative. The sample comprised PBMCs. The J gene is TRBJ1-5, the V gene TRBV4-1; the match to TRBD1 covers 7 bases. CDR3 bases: TGCGCCAGCAGCCAAGAAGAGACAGGGCTGAATCAGCCCCAGCATTTT. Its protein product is CASSQEETGLNQPQHF.